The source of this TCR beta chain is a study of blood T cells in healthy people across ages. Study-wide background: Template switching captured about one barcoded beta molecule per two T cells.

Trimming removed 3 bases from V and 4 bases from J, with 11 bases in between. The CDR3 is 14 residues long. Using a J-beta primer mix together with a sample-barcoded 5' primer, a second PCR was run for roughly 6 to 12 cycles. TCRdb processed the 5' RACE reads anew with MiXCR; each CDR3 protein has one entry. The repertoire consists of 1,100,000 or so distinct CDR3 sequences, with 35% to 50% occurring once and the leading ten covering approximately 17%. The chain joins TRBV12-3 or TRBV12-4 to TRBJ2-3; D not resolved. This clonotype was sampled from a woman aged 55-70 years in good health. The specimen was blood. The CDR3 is CASSFSQRADTQYF. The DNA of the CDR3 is TGTGCCAGCAGTTTCAGCCAAAGGGCAGATACGCAGTATTTT.